This T cell receptor beta chain was sequenced for a study of T cell repertoires in cytomegalovirus infection. The overall study: In public TCR beta signatures, there were indications of both CMV infection and matching HLA type.

Remarks on this clonotype: Its antigen is currently unknown.

TCRdb recomputed calls from the reads with MiXCR, one row per CDR3 protein. The sample lists roughly 720,000 distinct CDR3 sequences, less than 40% occurring once. The CDR3 runs 12 residues. V was trimmed by 6 bases and J by 5 bases, leaving 12 bases between them. Per germline, CDR1 SGHKS and CDR2 YYEKEE (reference sequence). Study-wide findings and caveats: Ex vivo, HLA-C-restricted CMV-specific TCR beta clonotypes prevailed over the rest of the response. Identification of carriers of CMV plus the relevant HLA was achieved through cumulative public TCR beta family frequency.

The sequenced sample was PBMCs. The J gene is TRBJ2-7, the V gene TRBV5-5; a weak D match, TRBD2 (6 bases). This clonotype was obtained from a human donor in good health (CMV status not recorded). Some clones in this sample may be carry-over from other donors' samples. The CDR3 reads CASTSGTDEQYF. The CDR3 DNA follows: TGTGCCAGCACCTCCGGGACTGACGAGCAGTACTTC. Using reference TRBV5-5 and TRBJ2-7 for the parts outside the CDR3, the full variable domain is DAGVTQSPTHLIKTRGQQVTLRCSPISGHKSVSWYQQVLGQGPQFIFQYYEKEERGRGNFPDRFSARQFPNYSSELNVNALLLGDSALYLCASTSGTDEQYFGPGTRLTVT.